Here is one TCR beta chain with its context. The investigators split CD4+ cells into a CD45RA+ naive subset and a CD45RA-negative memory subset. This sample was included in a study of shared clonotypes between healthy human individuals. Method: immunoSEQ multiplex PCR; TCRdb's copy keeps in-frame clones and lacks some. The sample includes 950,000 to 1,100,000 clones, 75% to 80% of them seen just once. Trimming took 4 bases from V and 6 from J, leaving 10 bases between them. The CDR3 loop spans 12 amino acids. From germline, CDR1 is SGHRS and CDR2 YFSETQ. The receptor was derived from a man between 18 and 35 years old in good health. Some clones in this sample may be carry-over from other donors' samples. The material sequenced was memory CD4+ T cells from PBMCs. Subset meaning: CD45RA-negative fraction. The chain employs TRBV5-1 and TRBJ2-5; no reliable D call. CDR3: CASSVGRQTQYF. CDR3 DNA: TGCGCCAGCAGCGTGGGTAGGCAGACCCAGTACTTC.